These T cell receptor beta chains were read from a single sample in a study of OX40 agonist ivuxolimab in advanced cancers. TCRdb's table, derived via immunoSEQ multiplex PCR, lists solely in-frame clones and lacks some. The sample yields tens of thousands of clones, over 75% seen once. Source: CD4+ or CD8+ T cells sorted from blood, taken in a trial of the OX40 agonist ivuxolimab. Receptors were obtained from an adult with an advanced solid tumor such as melanoma, head and neck, liver or kidney cancer. The CDR3 runs from the conserved cysteine through the conserved F or W. The order of the fields is V gene, CDR3 length, clone size, J gene, D gene, CDR3 DNA, CDR3 protein. The D gene is left open where the match is weak. Clone sizes are given selectively: once, few, many, or a class where the clone is expanded.

V gene: TRBV27
CDR3 length: 12
clone size: -
J gene: TRBJ1-5
D gene: TRBD1
CDR3 DNA: TGTGCCAGCAGTACGAGTGGGACAGGGAAGCATTTT
CDR3 protein: CASSTSGTGKHF

V gene: TRBV13
CDR3 length: 13
clone size: -
J gene: TRBJ2-5
D gene: -
CDR3 DNA: TGTGCCAGCAGCTTGAGAGTGAGTGAGACCCAGTACTTC
CDR3 protein: CASSLRVSETQYF

V gene: TRBV5-4
CDR3 length: 14
clone size: -
J gene: TRBJ2-1
D gene: -
CDR3 DNA: TGTGCCAGCAAGTACCTGGGTTCCTACAATGAGCAGTTCTTC
CDR3 protein: CASKYLGSYNEQFF

V gene: TRBV9
CDR3 length: 14
clone size: once
J gene: TRBJ2-1
D gene: -
CDR3 DNA: TGTGCCAGCAGCGCGTACACTAGAGCGAATGAGCAGTTCTTC
CDR3 protein: CASSAYTRANEQFF

V gene: TRBV4-1
CDR3 length: 13
clone size: -
J gene: TRBJ2-7
D gene: -
CDR3 DNA: TGCGCCAGCAGCTTAGGACACAACTACGAGCAGTACTTC
CDR3 protein: CASSLGHNYEQYF

V gene: TRBV27
CDR3 length: 12
clone size: -
J gene: TRBJ1-2
D gene: -
CDR3 DNA: TGTGCCAGCAGTTTATCCGGGAATGGCTACACCTTC
CDR3 protein: CASSLSGNGYTF

V gene: TRBV5-1
CDR3 length: 14
clone size: -
J gene: TRBJ2-7
D gene: TRBD2
CDR3 DNA: TGCGCCAGCAGCACAGCGGGAGGGCCACGCGAGCAGTACTTC
CDR3 protein: CASSTAGGPREQYF

V gene: TRBV7-3
CDR3 length: 14
clone size: -
J gene: TRBJ2-1
D gene: -
CDR3 DNA: TGTGCCAGCAGCTTAAGTTGGCTCGGAGGGCAGCAGTTCTTC
CDR3 protein: CASSLSWLGGQQFF

V gene: TRBV5-1
CDR3 length: 14
clone size: -
J gene: TRBJ2-3
D gene: -
CDR3 DNA: TGCGCCAGCAGCTTGGTGGGATCAGCAGATACGCAGTATTTT
CDR3 protein: CASSLVGSADTQYF

V gene: TRBV9
CDR3 length: 14
clone size: -
J gene: TRBJ1-4
D gene: TRBD1
CDR3 DNA: TGTGCCAGCAGCCCCCGACAGGGACACGAAAAACTGTTTTTT
CDR3 protein: CASSPRQGHEKLFF

V gene: TRBV30
CDR3 length: 14
clone size: once
J gene: TRBJ1-1
D gene: -
CDR3 DNA: TGTGCCTGGAGTGTCGGCGTAGAGGGCACTGAAGCTTTCTTT
CDR3 protein: CAWSVGVEGTEAFF

V gene: TRBV7-9
CDR3 length: 15
clone size: -
J gene: TRBJ2-7
D gene: TRBD1
CDR3 DNA: TGTGCCAGCAGTACAGAACAGGGGGCTGGATACGAGCAGTACTTC
CDR3 protein: CASSTEQGAGYEQYF

V gene: TRBV19
CDR3 length: 14
clone size: -
J gene: TRBJ1-3
D gene: -
CDR3 DNA: TGTGCCAGTAGTATGCAGGTTCTTGGAAACACCATATATTTT
CDR3 protein: CASSMQVLGNTIYF

V gene: TRBV11-2
CDR3 length: 13
clone size: -
J gene: TRBJ1-1
D gene: -
CDR3 DNA: TGTGCCAGCAGCTTAGAAGGGGGGACTGAAGCTTTCTTT
CDR3 protein: CASSLEGGTEAFF

V gene: TRBV7-9
CDR3 length: 16
clone size: -
J gene: TRBJ2-1
D gene: -
CDR3 DNA: TGTGCCAGCAGCTTTAACCGCGGATTCTCCTACAATGAGCAGTTCTTC
CDR3 protein: CASSFNRGFSYNEQFF